This TCR beta chain was retrieved from a study of T cells after yellow fever vaccination. In germline, CDR1 is SGHVS, CDR2 FNYEAQ. This CDR3 comprises 19 residues. V was clipped by 5 bases and J by 0 bases; unmatched bases: 18. MiXCR was run by TCRdb on the 5' RACE reads, yielding one entry per CDR3 protein. The sample carries under 50,000 distinct CDR3 sequences, around 6.5% recorded once. Findings and limits, study-wide: Vaccine-responding clonotypes were almost all undetectable in sorted memory subsets on day 0. Researchers noted that a small share of clonotypes showed up in both CD4 and CD8 compartments. The study found a weaker secondary response that peaked faster, day 5 versus 15.

This TCR came from a man between 25 and 39 years old who received the YFV17D yellow fever vaccine. This rearrangement joins TRBV7-6 to TRBJ1-1; 7 bases agree with TRBD1. The starting material was PBMCs, either bulk or a sorted T-cell subset (CD4+, CD8+, memory, or dextramer-sorted; not recorded which), obtained 45 days after the yellow fever booster vaccination. Here the CDR3 DNA reads TGTGCCAGCAGCCCAGGGGGGGGCAGCCTTCCCTCCTTGAACACTGAAGCTTTCTTT. Its translation is CASSPGGGSLPSLNTEAFF.